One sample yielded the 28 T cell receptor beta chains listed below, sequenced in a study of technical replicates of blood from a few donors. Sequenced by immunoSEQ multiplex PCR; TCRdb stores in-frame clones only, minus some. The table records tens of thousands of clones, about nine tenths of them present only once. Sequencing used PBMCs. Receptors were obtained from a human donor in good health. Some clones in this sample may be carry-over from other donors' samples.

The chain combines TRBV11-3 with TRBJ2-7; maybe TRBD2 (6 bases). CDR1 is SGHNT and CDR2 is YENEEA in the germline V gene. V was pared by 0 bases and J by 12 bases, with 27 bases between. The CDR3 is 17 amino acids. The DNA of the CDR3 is TGTGCCAGCAGCTTAGATCGGGGCGGGCGGGGTGGTATCGATTGGTACTTC. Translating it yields CASSLDRGGRGGIDWYF.

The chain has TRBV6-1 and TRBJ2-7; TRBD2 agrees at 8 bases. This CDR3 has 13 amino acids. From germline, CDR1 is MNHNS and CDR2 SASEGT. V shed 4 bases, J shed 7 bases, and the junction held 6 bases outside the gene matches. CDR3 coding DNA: TGTGCCAGCAGTGGGTGGACTAGCTATGAGCAGTACTTC. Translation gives CASSGWTSYEQYF.

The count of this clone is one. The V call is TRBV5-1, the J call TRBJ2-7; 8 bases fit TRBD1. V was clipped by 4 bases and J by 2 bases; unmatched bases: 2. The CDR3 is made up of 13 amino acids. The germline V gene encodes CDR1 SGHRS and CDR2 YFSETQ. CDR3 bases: TGCGCCAGCAGCCTGGACAGGGCCTACGAGCAGTACTTC. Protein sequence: CASSLDRAYEQYF.

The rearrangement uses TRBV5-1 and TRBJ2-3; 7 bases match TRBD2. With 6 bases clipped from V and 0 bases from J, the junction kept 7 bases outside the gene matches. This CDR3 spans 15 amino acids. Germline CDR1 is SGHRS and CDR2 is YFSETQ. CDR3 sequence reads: CASNPGGPSTDTQYF. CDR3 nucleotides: TGCGCCAGCAACCCGGGGGGACCGAGCACAGATACGCAGTATTTT.

This chain's CDR3 is CASSPTGTSEQYF. CDR3 DNA sequence: TGTGCCAGCTCACCTACCGGGACTAGCGAGCAGTACTTC. The genes are TRBV18 and TRBJ2-7; 8 bases are shared with TRBD2. The CDR3 length is 13 residues. J lost 6 bases, V lost 3 bases, and 4 bases had no gene match. Germline V gene data show CDR1 as KGHSH and CDR2 as LQKENI.

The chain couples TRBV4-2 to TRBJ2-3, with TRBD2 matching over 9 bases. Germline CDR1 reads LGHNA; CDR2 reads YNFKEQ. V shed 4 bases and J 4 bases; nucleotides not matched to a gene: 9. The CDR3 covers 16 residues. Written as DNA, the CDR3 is TGTGCCAGCAGCCCTAGCGGGATTGGGACCCCAGATACGCAGTATTTT. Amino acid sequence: CASSPSGIGTPDTQYF.

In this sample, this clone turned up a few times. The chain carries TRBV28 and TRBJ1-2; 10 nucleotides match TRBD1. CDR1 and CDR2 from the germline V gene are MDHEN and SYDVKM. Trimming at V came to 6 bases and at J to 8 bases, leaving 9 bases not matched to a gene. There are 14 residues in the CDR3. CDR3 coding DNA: TGTGCCAGCAGCTTTGACAGGGGGCCTGGCGGCTACACCTTC. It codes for CASSFDRGPGGYTF.

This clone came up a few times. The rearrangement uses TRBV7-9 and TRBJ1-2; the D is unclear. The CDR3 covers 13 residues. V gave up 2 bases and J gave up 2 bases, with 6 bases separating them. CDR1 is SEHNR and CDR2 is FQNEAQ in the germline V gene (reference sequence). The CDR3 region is CASSLLRNYGYTF. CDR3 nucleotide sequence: TGTGCCAGCAGCTTACTACGGAACTATGGCTACACCTTC.

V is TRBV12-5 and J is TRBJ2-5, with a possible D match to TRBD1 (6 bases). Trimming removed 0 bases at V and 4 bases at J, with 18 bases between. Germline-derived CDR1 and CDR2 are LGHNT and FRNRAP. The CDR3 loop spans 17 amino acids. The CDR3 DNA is TGTGCTAGTGGTTTGGTATGGTATGAACAAGGGGGAGAGACCCAGTACTTC. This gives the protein CASGLVWYEQGGETQYF.

The CDR3 DNA reads TGTGCCAGCAGCTTTTCCAGCGGGAGGGACCCAAGCTCCTACGAGCAGTACTTC. This sequence encodes CASSFSSGRDPSSYEQYF. The rearrangement uses TRBV5-4 and TRBJ2-7; TRBD2 aligns across 10 bases. The CDR3 consists of 18 residues. Trimming at V came to 2 bases and at J to 0 bases, leaving 11 bases not matched to a gene. From germline, CDR1 is SGHNT and CDR2 YYREEE (reference sequence). Looking up the rest from reference TRBV5-4 and TRBJ2-7 gives the full variable domain: ETGVTQSPTHLIKTRGQQVTLRCSSQSGHNTVSWYQQALGQGPQFIFQYYREEENGRGNFPPRFSGLQFPNYSSELNVNALELDDSALYLCASSFSSGRDPSSYEQYFGPGTRLTVT.

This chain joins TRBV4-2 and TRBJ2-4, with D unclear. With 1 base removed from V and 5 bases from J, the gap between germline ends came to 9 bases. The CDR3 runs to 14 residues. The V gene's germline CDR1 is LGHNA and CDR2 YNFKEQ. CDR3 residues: CASSQAVRENIQYF. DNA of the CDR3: TGTGCCAGCAGCCAAGCGGTCCGAGAAAACATTCAGTACTTC.

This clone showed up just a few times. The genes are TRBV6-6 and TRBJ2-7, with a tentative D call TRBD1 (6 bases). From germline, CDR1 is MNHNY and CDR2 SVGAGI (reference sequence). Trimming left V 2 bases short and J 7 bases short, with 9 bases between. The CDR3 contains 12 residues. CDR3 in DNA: TGTGCCAGCAGTTACCACCAGGGGGAGCAGTACTTC. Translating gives CASSYHQGEQYF.

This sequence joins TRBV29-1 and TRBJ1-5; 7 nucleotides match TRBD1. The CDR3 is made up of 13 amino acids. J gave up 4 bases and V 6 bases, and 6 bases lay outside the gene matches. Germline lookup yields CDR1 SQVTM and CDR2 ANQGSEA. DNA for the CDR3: TGCAGCGTAGCAGGACAGGCGAATCAGCCCCAGCATTTT. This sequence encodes CSVAGQANQPQHF.

The CDR3 DNA sequence: TGTGCCAGCAGCGTGGGTCTGCAGACAGGGAACACTGAAGCTTTCTTT. Residues: CASSVGLQTGNTEAFF. The V call is TRBV9, the J call TRBJ1-1, with D possibly matching TRBD1 (6 bases). The germline V gene encodes CDR1 SGDLS and CDR2 YYNGEE. CDR3 length: 16 amino acids. V was clipped by 2 bases and J by 1 base, with 15 bases between them.

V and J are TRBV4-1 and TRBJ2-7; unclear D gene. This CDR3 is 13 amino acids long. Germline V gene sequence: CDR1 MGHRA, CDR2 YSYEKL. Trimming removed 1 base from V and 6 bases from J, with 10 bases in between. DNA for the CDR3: TGCGCCAGCAGCCAAGGTATGTACTCCGAGCAGTACTTC. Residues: CASSQGMYSEQYF.

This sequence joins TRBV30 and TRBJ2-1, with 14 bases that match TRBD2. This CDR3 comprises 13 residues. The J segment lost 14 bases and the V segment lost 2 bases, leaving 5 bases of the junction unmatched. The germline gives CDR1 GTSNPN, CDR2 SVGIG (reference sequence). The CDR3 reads CAWSSGLAGEEFF. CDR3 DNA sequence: TGTGCCTGGAGTTCGGGACTAGCGGGAGAGGAGTTCTTC.

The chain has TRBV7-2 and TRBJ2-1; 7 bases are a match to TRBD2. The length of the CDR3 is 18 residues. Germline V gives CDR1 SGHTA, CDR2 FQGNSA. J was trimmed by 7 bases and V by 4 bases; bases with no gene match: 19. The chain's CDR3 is CASSSQPLTSSKGNEQFF. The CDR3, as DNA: TGTGCCAGCAGCTCTCAACCCCTGACTAGCTCAAAAGGGAATGAGCAGTTCTTC.

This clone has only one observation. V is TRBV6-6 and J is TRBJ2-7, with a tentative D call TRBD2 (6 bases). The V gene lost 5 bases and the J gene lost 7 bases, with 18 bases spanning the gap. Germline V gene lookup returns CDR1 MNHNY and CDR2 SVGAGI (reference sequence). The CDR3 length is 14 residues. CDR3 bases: TGTGCCAGCAGTCCGACCGGGGCCAGCGGGGAGCAGTACTTC. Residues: CASSPTGASGEQYF.

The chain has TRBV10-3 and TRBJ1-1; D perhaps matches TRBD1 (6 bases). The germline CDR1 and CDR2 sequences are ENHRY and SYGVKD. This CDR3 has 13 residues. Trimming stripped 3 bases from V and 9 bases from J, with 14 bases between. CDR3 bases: TGTGCCATCAGTGATGGGGGGAGGGGGAAAGCTTTCTTT. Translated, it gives CAISDGGRGKAFF.

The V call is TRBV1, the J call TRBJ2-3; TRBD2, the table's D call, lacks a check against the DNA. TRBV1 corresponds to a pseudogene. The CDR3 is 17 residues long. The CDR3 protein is CTSSHGTLADPTDTQYF. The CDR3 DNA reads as TGCACCAGCAGCCATGGGACACTAGCGGACCCCACAGATACGCAGTATTTT.

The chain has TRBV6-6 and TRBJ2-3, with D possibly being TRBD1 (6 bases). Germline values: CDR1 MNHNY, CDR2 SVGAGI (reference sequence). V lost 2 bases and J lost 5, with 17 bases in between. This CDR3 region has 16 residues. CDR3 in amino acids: CASSYEGTPLGDTQYF. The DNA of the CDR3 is TGTGCCAGCAGTTACGAAGGGACACCCCTGGGAGATACGCAGTATTTT.

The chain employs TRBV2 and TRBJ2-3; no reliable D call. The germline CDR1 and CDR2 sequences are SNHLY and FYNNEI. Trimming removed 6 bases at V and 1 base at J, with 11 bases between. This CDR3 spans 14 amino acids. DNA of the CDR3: TGTGCCAGCAGCGCGGAACGAGGCACAGATACGCAGTATTTT. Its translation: CASSAERGTDTQYF.

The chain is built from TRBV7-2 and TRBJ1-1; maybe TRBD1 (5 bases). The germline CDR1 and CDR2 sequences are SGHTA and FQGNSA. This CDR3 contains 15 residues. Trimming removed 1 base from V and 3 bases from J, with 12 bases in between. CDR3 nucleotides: TGTGCCAGCAGCTTAGTTGCAGGGATGGACACTGAAGCTTTCTTT. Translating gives CASSLVAGMDTEAFF. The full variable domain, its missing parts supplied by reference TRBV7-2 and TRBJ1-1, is GAGVSQSPSNKVTEKGKDVELRCDPISGHTALYWYRQSLGQGLEFLIYFQGNSAPDKSGLPSDRFSAERTGGSVSTLTIQRTQQEDSAVYLCASSLVAGMDTEAFFGQGTRLTVV.

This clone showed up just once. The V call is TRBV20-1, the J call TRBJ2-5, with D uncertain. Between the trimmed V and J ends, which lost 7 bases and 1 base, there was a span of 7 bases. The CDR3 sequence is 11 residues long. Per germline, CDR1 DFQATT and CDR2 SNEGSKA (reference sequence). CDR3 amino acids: CSVATQETQYF. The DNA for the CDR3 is TGCAGTGTCGCTACCCAAGAGACCCAGTACTTC.

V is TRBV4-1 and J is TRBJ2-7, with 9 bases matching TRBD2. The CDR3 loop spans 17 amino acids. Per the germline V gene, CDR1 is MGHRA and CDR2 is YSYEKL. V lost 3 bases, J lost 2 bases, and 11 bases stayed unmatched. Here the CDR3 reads CASSQGLSGRSPYEQYF. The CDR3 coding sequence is TGCGCCAGCAGCCAGGGTCTTAGCGGGAGATCGCCCTACGAGCAGTACTTC.

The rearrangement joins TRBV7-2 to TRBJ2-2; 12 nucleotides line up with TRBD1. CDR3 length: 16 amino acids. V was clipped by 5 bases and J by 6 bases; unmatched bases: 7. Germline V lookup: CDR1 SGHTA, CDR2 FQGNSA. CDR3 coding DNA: TGTGCCAGCAGCGACTGGGACAGGGGGCGGTCCGGGGAGCTGTTTTTT. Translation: CASSDWDRGRSGELFF.

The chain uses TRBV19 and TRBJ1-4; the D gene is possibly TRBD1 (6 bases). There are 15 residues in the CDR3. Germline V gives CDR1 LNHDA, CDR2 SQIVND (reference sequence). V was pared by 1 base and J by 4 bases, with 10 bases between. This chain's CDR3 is CASSIATGLNEKLFF. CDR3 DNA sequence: TGTGCCAGTAGTATAGCGACAGGCCTTAATGAAAAACTGTTTTTT.

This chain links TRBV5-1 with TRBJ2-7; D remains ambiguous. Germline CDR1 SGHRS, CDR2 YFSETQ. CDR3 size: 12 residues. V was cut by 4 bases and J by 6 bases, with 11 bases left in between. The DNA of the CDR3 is TGCGCCAGCAGCGCGAACCCTAGCGAGCAGTACTTC. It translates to CASSANPSEQYF.